The rows below give T cell receptor beta chains drawn from one sample of a study of T cells after yellow fever vaccination. One entry per CDR3 protein results from TCRdb running MiXCR on the 5' RACE reads. The sample records about 210,000 distinct CDR3 sequences, approximately 3.2% being singletons. The sequences come from CD4+ T cells sorted from PBMCs, collected 10 days after the yellow fever booster vaccination. The receptors derive from a man in his late teens or twenties who received the YFV17D yellow fever vaccine. Both conserved end residues are part of each CDR3.

v_gene	len	j_gene	CDR3aa
TRBV12-3/TRBV12-4	12	TRBJ2-5	CASSPSTSGKYF
TRBV11-2	15	TRBJ2-1	CASSPGRSSYNEQFF
TRBV6-2/TRBV6-3	14	TRBJ1-5	CASSYVSGNQPQHF
TRBV7-9	12	TRBJ1-1	CASSLQNTEAFF
TRBV4-3	15	TRBJ2-5	CASSQDQKVLGTQYF
TRBV4-1	14	TRBJ1-1	CASSQPTRGTEAFF
TRBV20-1	12	TRBJ1-2	CSGTGQVYGYTF
TRBV7-2	14	TRBJ1-2	CASSREQGFYGYTF
TRBV7-2	15	TRBJ2-3	CASSSQGGSGDTQYF
TRBV7-2	12	TRBJ1-6	CASSWDSRALHF
TRBV7-2	14	TRBJ2-7	CASSLGDRTNEQYF
TRBV7-2	14	TRBJ2-3	CASSDSAGADTQYF
TRBV4-3	17	TRBJ1-4	CASSQVFIRLPGEKLFF
TRBV5-1	15	TRBJ2-2	CASRRGTDNTGELFF
TRBV6-5	15	TRBJ1-1	CASSYETGPNTEAFF
TRBV5-1	14	TRBJ2-2	CASSSATGGGELFF
TRBV5-1	16	TRBJ2-7	CASSAPRQGSSYEQYF
TRBV20-1	12	TRBJ1-2	CSAVGSYYGYTF
TRBV4-2	16	TRBJ2-2	CASSRIGDRGSGELFF
TRBV20-1	14	TRBJ2-7	CSARGRDRGYEQYF
TRBV6-6	15	TRBJ2-7	CASSEAGGSYYEQYF
TRBV15	11	TRBJ2-7	CGLNKGYEQYF
TRBV7-2	18	TRBJ2-3	CASSRRTSGGASTDTQYF
TRBV7-9	12	TRBJ2-7	CATSQVRGEQYF
TRBV4-3	14	TRBJ1-2	CASSQAPGSYGYTF
TRBV20-1	15	TRBJ2-5	CSAPRPPLSQETQYF
TRBV5-1	15	TRBJ2-6	CASSRKSSGANVLTF
TRBV18	16	TRBJ2-1	CASSDTGQSSYNEQFF
TRBV6-2/TRBV6-3	16	TRBJ1-3	CASTRDGQFSGNTIYF
TRBV6-1	16	TRBJ1-5	CASSEAPGLGNQPQHF
TRBV5-6	14	TRBJ2-7	CASSLEGISYEQYF